This T cell receptor (beta chain) was recorded in a study of CD8 T cells in Susac syndrome. This CDR3 spans 13 amino acids. The germline V and J ends were trimmed by 5 bases and 1 base, with 8 bases remaining between them. Random hexamers were used to reverse transcribe about 0.45 to 1 ug of RNA. TCRdb re-derived calls from the immunoSEQ multiplex PCR reads in MiXCR, one entry per CDR3 protein. The sample includes around 160,000 distinct CDR3 sequences, roughly 94% of them seen just once. The clonotype originates from a human donor with multiple sclerosis. The chain uses TRBV12-3 or TRBV12-4 and TRBJ2-5, with unresolved D. Sequencing used CD4+ T cells from PBMCs. This CDR3 reads CASSIVGQETQYF. The CDR3 DNA reads TGTGCCAGCAGTATCGTAGGCCAAGAGACCCAGTACTTC.